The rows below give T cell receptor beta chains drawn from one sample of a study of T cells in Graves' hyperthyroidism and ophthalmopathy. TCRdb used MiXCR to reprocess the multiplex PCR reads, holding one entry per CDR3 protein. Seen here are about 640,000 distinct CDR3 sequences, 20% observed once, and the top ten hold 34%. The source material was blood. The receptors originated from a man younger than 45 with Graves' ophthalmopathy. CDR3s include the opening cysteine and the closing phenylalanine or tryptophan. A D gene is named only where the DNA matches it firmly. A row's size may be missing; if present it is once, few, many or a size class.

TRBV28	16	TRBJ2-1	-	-	CASSQKRGTIFNEQFF	TGTGCCAGCAGTCAAAAAAGAGGCACAATATTCAATGAGCAGTTCTTC
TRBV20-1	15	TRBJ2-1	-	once	CSARVGRISGNEQFF	TGCAGTGCTAGAGTGGGACGAATCTCGGGGAATGAGCAGTTCTTC
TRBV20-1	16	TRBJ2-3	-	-	CSASPTSTRGFDTQYF	TGCAGTGCTAGCCCTACCTCGACTAGAGGGTTTGATACGCAGTATTTT
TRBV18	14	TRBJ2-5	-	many	CASSPPGGGETQYF	TGTGCCAGCTCACCACCTGGGGGCGGAGAGACCCAGTACTTC
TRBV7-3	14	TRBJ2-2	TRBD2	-	CASSPGLSTGELFF	TGTGCCAGCAGCCCGGGACTATCCACCGGGGAGCTGTTTTTT
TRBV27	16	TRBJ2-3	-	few	CASSLQGIPLGDTQYF	TGTGCCAGCAGTTTACAGGGGATCCCCTTGGGAGATACGCAGTATTTT
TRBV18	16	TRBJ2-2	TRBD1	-	CASSPRGQVNTGELFF	TGTGCCAGCTCACCCAGGGGGCAGGTGAACACCGGGGAGCTGTTTTTT
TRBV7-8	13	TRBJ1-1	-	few	CASSTGRYTEAFF	TGTGCCAGCAGCACCGGGCGGTACACTGAAGCTTTCTTT
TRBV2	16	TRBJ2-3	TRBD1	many	CASRETGARTGVTQYF	TGTGCCAGCAGGGAGACGGGGGCACGGACAGGGGTTACGCAGTATTTT
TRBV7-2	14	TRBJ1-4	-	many	CASSLKVGNEKLFF	TGTGCCAGCAGCTTAAAGGTCGGCAATGAAAAACTGTTTTTT
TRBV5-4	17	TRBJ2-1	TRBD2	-	CASSYSPTSGRDNEQFF	TGTGCCAGCAGCTACTCCCCGACTAGCGGGAGGGACAATGAGCAGTTCTTC
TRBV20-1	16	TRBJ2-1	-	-	CSARDHGGDSYNEQFF	TGCAGTGCTAGAGATCATGGCGGCGACTCCTACAATGAGCAGTTCTTC
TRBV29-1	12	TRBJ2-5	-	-	CSVTEARETQYF	TGCAGCGTTACAGAGGCGCGAGAGACCCAGTACTTC
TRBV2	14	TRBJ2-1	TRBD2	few	CASMIAGLYNEQFF	TGTGCCAGCATGATAGCGGGACTCTACAATGAGCAGTTCTTC
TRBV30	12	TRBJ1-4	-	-	CAWSLSRARLFF	TGTGCCTGGAGCTTGAGTAGGGCCAGACTGTTTTTT
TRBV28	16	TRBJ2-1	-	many	CASSLGRQFSYNEQFF	TGTGCCAGCAGTTTAGGGAGACAATTCTCCTACAATGAGCAGTTCTTC
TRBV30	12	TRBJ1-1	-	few	CAWHTGNTEAFF	TGTGCCTGGCATACAGGGAACACTGAAGCTTTCTTT
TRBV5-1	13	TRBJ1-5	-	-	CASRTTINQPQHF	TGTGCCAGCAGGACGACGATCAATCAGCCCCAGCATTTT
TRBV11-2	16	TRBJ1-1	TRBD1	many	CASSSIFGTENTEAFF	TGTGCCAGCAGCAGTATTTTCGGGACAGAGAACACTGAAGCTTTCTTT
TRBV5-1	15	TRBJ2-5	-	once	CASSLKAGIQETQYF	TGCGCCAGCAGCTTGAAGGCAGGGATCCAAGAGACCCAGTACTTC
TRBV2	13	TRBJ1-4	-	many	CASSEWTNEKLFF	TGTGCCAGCAGTGAGTGGACTAATGAAAAACTGTTTTTT
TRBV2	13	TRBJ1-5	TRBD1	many	CASRADRDQPQHF	TGTGCCAGCAGGGCGGACAGGGACCAGCCCCAGCATTTT
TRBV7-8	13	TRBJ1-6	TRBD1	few	CASSQGDNSPLHF	TGTGCCAGCAGCCAGGGGGATAATTCACCCCTCCACTTT
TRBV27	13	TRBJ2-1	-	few	CASSNAKRFEQFF	TGTGCCAGCAGTAACGCAAAGAGGTTTGAGCAGTTCTTC
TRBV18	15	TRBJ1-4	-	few	CASSPPGTVGEKLFF	TGTGCCAGCTCACCACCGGGGACGGTTGGTGAAAAACTGTTTTTT
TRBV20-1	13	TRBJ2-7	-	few	CSAGEASSYEQYF	TGCAGTGCTGGAGAGGCTAGCTCCTACGAGCAGTACTTC
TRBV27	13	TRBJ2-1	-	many	CASSFGRKDEQFF	TGTGCCAGCAGTTTTGGGAGGAAGGATGAGCAGTTCTTC
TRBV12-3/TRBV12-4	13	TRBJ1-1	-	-	CASSPPDWAEAFF	TGTGCCAGCAGTCCCCCTGATTGGGCTGAAGCTTTCTTT
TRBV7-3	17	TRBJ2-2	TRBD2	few	CASSLLAGAPSTGELFF	TGTGCCAGCAGCTTACTAGCGGGGGCTCCGAGCACCGGGGAGCTGTTTTTT
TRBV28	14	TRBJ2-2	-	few	CASSSDSDTGELFF	TGTGCCAGCAGTAGCGACAGTGACACCGGGGAGCTGTTTTTT
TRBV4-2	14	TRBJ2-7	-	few	CASSQGHSDYEQYF	TGTGCCAGCAGCCAAGGGCACAGTGACTACGAGCAGTACTTC
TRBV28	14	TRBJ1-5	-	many	CASSLEGEGEPQHF	TGTGCCAGCAGTTTAGAAGGGGAGGGGGAGCCCCAGCATTTT
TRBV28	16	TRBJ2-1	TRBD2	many	CASSTPGTSGKNEQFF	TGTGCCAGCAGTACCCCCGGGACTAGCGGGAAGAATGAGCAGTTCTTC
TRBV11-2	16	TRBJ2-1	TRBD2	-	CASSLDILAGVVEQFF	TGTGCCAGCAGCTTAGATATATTAGCGGGAGTGGTTGAGCAGTTCTTC
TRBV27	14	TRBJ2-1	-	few	CASRPDRSGGEQFF	TGTGCCAGCAGGCCAGATAGGTCGGGCGGTGAGCAGTTCTTC
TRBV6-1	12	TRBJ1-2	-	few	CASTEGSYGYTF	TGTGCCAGCACGGAGGGGTCCTATGGCTACACCTTC
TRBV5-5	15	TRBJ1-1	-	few	CASSILRGLNTEAFF	TGTGCCAGCAGCATACTCCGGGGACTGAACACTGAAGCTTTCTTT
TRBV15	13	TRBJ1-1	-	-	CATSPLEGEEAFF	TGTGCCACCAGCCCCCTTGAGGGTGAAGAAGCTTTCTTT
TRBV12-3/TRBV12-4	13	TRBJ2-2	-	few	CASRLVLTGELFF	TGTGCCAGCAGGCTAGTGCTCACCGGGGAGCTGTTTTTT
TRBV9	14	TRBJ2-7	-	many	CASSVGSGSYEQYF	TGTGCCAGCAGCGTAGGGAGCGGCTCCTACGAGCAGTACTTC
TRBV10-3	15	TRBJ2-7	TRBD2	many	CAISESLREWKEQYF	TGTGCCATCAGTGAGTCGTTGCGGGAGTGGAAAGAGCAGTACTTC
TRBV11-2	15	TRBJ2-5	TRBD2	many	CASSLQTSGRETQYF	TGTGCCAGCAGCCTCCAGACTAGCGGGAGGGAGACCCAGTACTTC
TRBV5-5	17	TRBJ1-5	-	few	CASSSTGASIGNQPQHF	TGTGCCAGCAGCTCCACCGGGGCGTCCATAGGAAATCAGCCCCAGCATTTT